These 11 T cell receptor beta chains came from one sample sequenced in a study of CD8+CD57+ T cells in acquired aplastic anemia (dated by TCRdb to 2016 to 2019). TCRdb names Illumina HiSeq 2000 as the instrument used. Genomic DNA served as template for TCR beta VDJ combination and CDR3 sequence profiling. The public reads were run again by TCRdb, first through fastp at Q25 and then through MiXCR, and only productive beta chains were kept. Merged by CDR3 protein, the rows form single entries marked with the most common genes and DNA. The sample includes about 180,000 distinct CDR3 sequences, with 55% to 65% observed a single time. The ten largest account for roughly 43% of the sample. Expansion of CD8+CD57+ cells had been shown by flow cytometry in the patients chosen for sequencing. The sequenced sample consisted of sorted CD4+, CD8+, or CD8+CD57+ T cells (not recorded which) from PBMCs. The receptors shown here come from a human donor with aplastic anemia.

This clonotype was counted many times. The genes are TRBV4-1 and TRBJ2-7; 8 nucleotides agree with TRBD1. J was trimmed by 3 bases and V by 3 bases; bases with no gene match: 7. The CDR3 is 15 amino acids. The germline V gene has CDR1 MGHRA and CDR2 YSYEKL. CDR3 bases: TGCGCCAGCAGCCAGACAGGGGCGGCTGACTACGAGCAGTACTTC. The encoded protein is CASSQTGAADYEQYF.

The sample holds many counts of this clonotype. The gene calls are TRBV2 and TRBJ2-7; 7 bases agree with TRBD2. CDR3 length equals 14 residues. With V trimmed by 6 bases and J by 0 bases, 5 bases remained unmatched. Germline assignment: CDR1 SNHLY and CDR2 FYNNEI. CDR3 in amino acids: CASRTRGVSYEQYF. The CDR3 DNA reads as TGTGCCAGCAGAACCCGGGGGGTCTCCTACGAGCAGTACTTC.

This rearrangement joins TRBV20-1 to TRBJ2-1; D may be TRBD2 (6 bases). V was shortened by 3 bases and J by 10 bases, with 13 bases between the two germline ends. The CDR3 is made up of 12 amino acids. CDR1 is DFQATT and CDR2 is SNEGSKA in the germline V gene (reference sequence). The CDR3 DNA sequence: TGCAGTGCTAGCTCTGGCGGGACGGAGCAGTTCTTC. Protein product: CSASSGGTEQFF.

This clonotype was detected many times. At one end the junction does not follow the germline gene, possibly because of a read error. The V call is TRBV7-9, the J call TRBJ1-1; no clear D gene. CDR3 length: 14 residues. CDR1 and CDR2 from the germline V gene are SEHNR and FQNEAQ (reference sequence). CDR3 DNA: TGTGCCTGCAGCTTACGAGGTGAGAACACTGAAGCTTTCTTT. This translates into CACSLRGENTEAFF. The variable domain in full, with the rest retrieved from reference TRBV7-9 and TRBJ1-1, is DTGVSQNPRHKITKRGQNVTFRCDPISEHNRLYWYRQTLGQGPEFLTYFQNEAQLEKSRLLSDRFSAERPKGSFSTLEIQRTEQGDSAMYLCACSLRGENTEAFFGQGTRLTVV.

The chain links TRBV5-1 to TRBJ1-3; unclear D gene. Trimming removed 0 bases from V and 0 bases from J, with 10 bases in between. CDR1 SGHRS and CDR2 YFSETQ come from the germline V gene. CDR3 length: 16 amino acids. In DNA form, the CDR3 reads TGCGCCAGCAGCTTGGGGCAGCAGAGCTCTGGAAACACCATATATTTT. Protein: CASSLGQQSSGNTIYF.

In regard to this clonotype: The CDR3 carries no conserved terminal phenylalanine or tryptophan, so it likely arises from a read error. It is unclear where the CDR3 begins or ends on the DNA, so no DNA is shown, and the CDR3 is as TCRdb lists it. The chain uses TRBV19 and TRBJ2-5; the table's D call, TRBD1, has no DNA check behind it. Germline values: CDR1 LNHDA, CDR2 SQIVND (reference sequence). Inclusive of both ends, the CDR3 amounts to 13 amino acids. The CDR3 here is CASSTLLTGGEYY.

Concerning this clonotype itself: A read error may account for a junction end that differs from germline. The chain employs TRBV10-1 and TRBJ2-5, with D tentatively TRBD2 (7 bases). The CDR3 has 14 residues. Germline-derived CDR1 and CDR2 are WNHNN and SYGVQD (reference sequence). The CDR3 sequence: CASSNGGPEETQYF. For the CDR3, the DNA is TGTGCCAGCAGCAACGGGGGGCCCGAAGAGACCCAGTACTTC.

The J gene is TRBJ2-5, the V gene TRBV7-8, with TRBD1 identical over 10 bases. After removal of 2 bases from V and 5 bases from J, the junction contained 8 bases not matched to a gene. CDR1 is SGHVS and CDR2 is FQNEAQ in the germline V gene. This CDR3 is built from 16 residues. CDR3: CASSLRRVTGGETQYF. In nucleotides, the CDR3 is TGTGCCAGCAGCTTAAGAAGGGTGACAGGGGGCGAGACCCAGTACTTC.

This chain links TRBV25-1 with TRBJ2-7, with D maybe TRBD1 (5 bases). V lost 5 bases and J lost 4, with 12 bases in between. The CDR3 runs to 13 residues. The germline V gene encodes CDR1 MGHDK and CDR2 SYGVNS. In DNA form, the CDR3 reads TGTGCCAGCAGTAAAGCTGGGGCGTACGAGCAGTACTTC. This encodes CASSKAGAYEQYF.

The chain couples TRBV29-1 to TRBJ1-3; 7 nucleotides align to TRBD1. The V gene end was trimmed by 0 bases and the J gene end by 0 bases; junction bases not matched to a gene: 11. The CDR3 has 18 amino acids. Germline CDR1 is SQVTM and CDR2 is ANQGSEA. DNA for the CDR3: TGCAGCGTTGAAGAGGTGACAGGGAGGCTGTGCTCTGGAAACACCATATATTTT. Its protein is CSVEEVTGRLCSGNTIYF.

This clonotype was observed at least ten times. The CDR3 sequence is CASTGGDYGYTF. For the CDR3, the DNA is TGTGCCAGCACAGGGGGCGACTATGGCTACACCTTC. The V and J genes are TRBV2 and TRBJ1-2; 8 bases are a match to TRBD1. Germline CDR1 and CDR2: SNHLY and FYNNEI. The CDR3 covers 12 residues. V was pared by 7 bases and J by 3 bases, with 1 base of the junction left unmatched.